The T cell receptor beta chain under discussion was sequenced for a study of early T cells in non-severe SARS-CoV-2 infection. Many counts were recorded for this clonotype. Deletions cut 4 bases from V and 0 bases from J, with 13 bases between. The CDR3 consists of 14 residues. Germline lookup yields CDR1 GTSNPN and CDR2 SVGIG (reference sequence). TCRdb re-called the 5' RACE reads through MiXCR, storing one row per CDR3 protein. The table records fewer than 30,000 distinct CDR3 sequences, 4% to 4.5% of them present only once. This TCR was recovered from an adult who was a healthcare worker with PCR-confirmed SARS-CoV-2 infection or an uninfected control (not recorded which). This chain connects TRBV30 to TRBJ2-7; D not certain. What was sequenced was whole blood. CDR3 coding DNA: TGTGCCTGGAAGGCCAGCGCCCGCTCCTACGAGCAGTACTTC. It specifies CAWKASARSYEQYF.